Below, one T cell receptor (beta chain) is given with its context. Its antigen is unidentified. Different DNA sequences within this sample yield the same CDR3. The germline gives CDR1 KGHSH, CDR2 LQKENI. V was cut by 3 bases and J by 3 bases, with 5 bases left in between. This CDR3 comprises 12 residues. The data originate from a study of beta chain features in type 1 diabetes. The study, taken as a whole, reports: Patients with Type 1 diabetes showed moderately but significantly shorter TCRB CDR3s in all four CD4+ subsets. Healthy donors had naive, central memory and Treg TCRB repertoires that appeared less similar than those seen among patients.

Sorting that relied on CD45RO/CCR7/CD25/CD127/CD95/CD27 yielded CD4+ naive, central memory, regulatory and stem cell-like memory cells. Expressed TCRB transcripts were sequenced after all isolated RNA was converted to cDNA. Clones were sequenced by immunoSEQ multiplex PCR, and TCRdb holds only the in-frame ones, with some missing. The data contain around 160,000 clones, over 55% of them singletons. The chain recombines TRBV18 with TRBJ2-5; D gene ambiguous. The TCR sequence derives from a man between 25 and 39 years old with type 1 diabetes. Specimen: naive CD4+ T cells from blood. CDR3 nucleotide sequence: TGTGCCAGCTCACCTCTCGAAGAGACCCAGTACTTC. Its protein is CASSPLEETQYF. Full variable domain (remainder filled in from reference TRBV18 and TRBJ2-5): NAGVMQNPRHLVRRRGQEARLRCSPMKGHSHVYWYRQLPEEGLKFMVYLQKENIIDESGMPKERFSAEFPKEGPSILRIQQVVRGDSAAYFCASSPLEETQYFGPGTRLLVL.